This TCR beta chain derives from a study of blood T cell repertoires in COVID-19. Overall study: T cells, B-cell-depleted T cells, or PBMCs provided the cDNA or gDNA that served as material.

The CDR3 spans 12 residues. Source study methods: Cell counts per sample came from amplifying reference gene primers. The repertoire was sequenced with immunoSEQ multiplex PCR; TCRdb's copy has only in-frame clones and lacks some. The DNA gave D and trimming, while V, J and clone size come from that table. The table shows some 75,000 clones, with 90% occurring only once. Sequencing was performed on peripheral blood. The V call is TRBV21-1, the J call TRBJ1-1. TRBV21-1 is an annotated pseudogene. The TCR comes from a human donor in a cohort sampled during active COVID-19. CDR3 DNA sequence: TGTGCCAGCACGGGAACAAATACTGAAGCTTTCTTT. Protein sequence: CASTGTNTEAFF.